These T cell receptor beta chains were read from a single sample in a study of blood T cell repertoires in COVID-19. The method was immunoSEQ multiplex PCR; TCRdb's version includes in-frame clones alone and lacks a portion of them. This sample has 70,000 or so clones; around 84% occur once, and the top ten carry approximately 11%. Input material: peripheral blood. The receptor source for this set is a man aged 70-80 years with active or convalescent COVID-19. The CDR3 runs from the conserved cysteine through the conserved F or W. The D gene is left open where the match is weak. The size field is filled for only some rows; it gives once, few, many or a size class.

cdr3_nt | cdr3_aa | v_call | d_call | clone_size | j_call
TGTGCCAGCAGCCCCCCCGGGACTAGACAAGAGACCCAGTACTTC | CASSPPGTRQETQYF | TRBV5-4 | TRBD2 | . | TRBJ2-5
TGTGCCAGCAGCTTGGACCCGGGGACTGAAGCTTTCTTT | CASSLDPGTEAFF | TRBV11-3 | . | . | TRBJ1-1
TGTGCCAGCAGCCAAGAATCTTTCGTGGCAAGGCGGGGAGAGACCCAGTACTTC | CASSQESFVARRGETQYF | TRBV14 | . | . | TRBJ2-5
TGCGCCAGCAGCAACACAGGCCTCACAGCTAATGAAAAACTGTTTTTT | CASSNTGLTANEKLFF | TRBV4-3 | . | . | TRBJ1-4
TGTGCCAGCAGCTTGGCACAGGGGGCCGCCCTCGGGATTTCACCCCTCCACTTT | CASSLAQGAALGISPLHF | TRBV5-6 | TRBD1 | . | TRBJ1-6
TGTGCCAGCAGTGGACTAGCGGGAGAGGAGACCCAGTACTTC | CASSGLAGEETQYF | TRBV6-2/TRBV6-3 | TRBD2 | . | TRBJ2-5
TGTGCCAGCAGCTTAAACTCGGGGTATAGCATTCAGTACTTC | CASSLNSGYSIQYF | TRBV7-2 | . | . | TRBJ2-4
TGTGCCAGCAGCTTTATGACCGGGACAGGGGGTTTCTTT | CASSFMTGTGGFF | TRBV7-9 | TRBD1 | . | TRBJ1-1
TGTGCCTGGAGCGCCGGGGGCTACGAGCAGTACTTC | CAWSAGGYEQYF | TRBV30 | . | . | TRBJ2-7
TGTGCCAGCAGCCCCTGGACTGTGTACCAAGAGACCCAGTACTTC | CASSPWTVYQETQYF | TRBV21-1 | . | . | TRBJ2-5
TGTGCCAGCAGTGAAGGGACACGGTCCCTATCTGGAAACACCATATATTTT | CASSEGTRSLSGNTIYF | TRBV2 | . | . | TRBJ1-3
TGTGCCAGCACCAGGTTGTTGGACACTGAAGCTTTCTTT | CASTRLLDTEAFF | TRBV28 | . | . | TRBJ1-1
TGTGCCAGTAGTACAAGGGGCTCAGATACGCAGTATTTT | CASSTRGSDTQYF | TRBV19 | . | . | TRBJ2-3
TGTGCCTCCCAATGGGACAGGGGGCGAGGAGATACGCAGTATTTT | CASQWDRGRGDTQYF | TRBV2 | TRBD1 | . | TRBJ2-3
TGTGCCAGCAGCCCGGGATTGACAGGGGGAGAAAACATTCAGTACTTC | CASSPGLTGGENIQYF | TRBV28 | TRBD1 | . | TRBJ2-4
TGTGCCGGACGGGGACAGGCCTCTGAAAAACTGTTTTTT | CAGRGQASEKLFF | TRBV19 | TRBD1 | . | TRBJ1-4
TGCGCCAGCAGCTCACAGGGGCAGGATACGCAGTATTTT | CASSSQGQDTQYF | TRBV5-1 | TRBD1 | . | TRBJ2-3
TGTGCCAGCAGCTTTACAGGGGGGGAGCAGTACTTC | CASSFTGGEQYF | TRBV5-6 | TRBD1 | . | TRBJ2-7
TGTGCCAGCAGCCCGGGACTAGCGTACTACGAGCAGTACTTC | CASSPGLAYYEQYF | TRBV5-6 | TRBD2 | . | TRBJ2-7
TGTGCCAGCAGTCTCGACAGAAACACTGAAGCTTTCTTT | CASSLDRNTEAFF | TRBV7-3 | . | . | TRBJ1-1
TGTGCCAGTAGTACCTGGACAGGGGACACTGAAGCTTTCTTT | CASSTWTGDTEAFF | TRBV19 | TRBD1 | . | TRBJ1-1
TGTGCCAGCAGTCGGGGAAACTATGGCTACACCTTC | CASSRGNYGYTF | TRBV6-4 | . | . | TRBJ1-2
TGTGCCAGCAGTTACTCTATCCGGCCAGGCAGAAACACCATATATTTT | CASSYSIRPGRNTIYF | TRBV6-5 | . | . | TRBJ1-3
TGTGCCAGCAACGAACGGGGAAGCACTGAAGCTTTCTTT | CASNERGSTEAFF | TRBV6-5 | . | . | TRBJ1-1
TGCGCCAGCAGCAGGGGGTCTACGTATGAGCAGTTCTTC | CASSRGSTYEQFF | TRBV5-1 | . | . | TRBJ2-1
TGTGCCAGCAGCCGGGGGAGGGTTGGGGAGACCCAGTACTTC | CASSRGRVGETQYF | TRBV3-1/TRBV3-2 | TRBD2 | . | TRBJ2-5
TGTGCCAGTAGCCCCTCCGGTCAGCCCCAGCATTTT | CASSPSGQPQHF | TRBV19 | . | . | TRBJ1-5
TGTGCCAGCTCCAAGACAGGGGACTATGGCTACACCTTC | CASSKTGDYGYTF | TRBV7-2 | TRBD1 | once | TRBJ1-2
TGTGCCAGCAGCCCTTCTGGACTAGGGGAGACCCAGTACTTC | CASSPSGLGETQYF | TRBV7-3 | TRBD2 | once | TRBJ2-5
TGTGCCAGTAGTAGGGGACAGGGTGGTACTGAAGCTTTCTTT | CASSRGQGGTEAFF | TRBV19 | TRBD1 | few | TRBJ1-1
TGTGCCAGCAGCGTTTCTAGCGGGACCTCTGAGCAGTACTTC | CASSVSSGTSEQYF | TRBV9 | TRBD2 | . | TRBJ2-7
TGTGCCAGCAGCCAAGGGCTAGCGGACAACACCGGGGAGCTGTTTTTT | CASSQGLADNTGELFF | TRBV4-2 | TRBD2 | . | TRBJ2-2
TGTACCAGCAGTTCGGGATCGACAGGTCGTGAGCAGTTCTTC | CTSSSGSTGREQFF | TRBV11-2 | . | . | TRBJ2-1
TGTGCCAGCAGTCAAAGGGGCTACGAGCAGTACTTC | CASSQRGYEQYF | TRBV27 | . | . | TRBJ2-7
TGTGCCAGCAGCCGACCGGGACATACGAATCAGCCCCAGCATTTT | CASSRPGHTNQPQHF | TRBV5-8 | . | . | TRBJ1-5
TGTGCCAGCAGCTTAGCGTCAGGGGCTGGCAACACCATATATTTT | CASSLASGAGNTIYF | TRBV7-2 | . | . | TRBJ1-3
TGCGCCAGCAGCCTGACAGGATCCGAACTAAAATACACCTTC | CASSLTGSELKYTF | TRBV5-1 | . | . | TRBJ1-2
TGTGCTAGCAGCCCCGGGACTGGGGGCACAGATACGCAGTATTTT | CASSPGTGGTDTQYF | TRBV7-7 | . | . | TRBJ2-3
TGTGCCAGCAGCTTGGGCGGAATGGGGGCTAATGAGCAGTTCTTC | CASSLGGMGANEQFF | TRBV7-3 | . | . | TRBJ2-1
TGTGCCAGTAGCCCCGGGACAGACCCCAGGCCCCAGCATTTT | CASSPGTDPRPQHF | TRBV19 | TRBD1 | . | TRBJ1-5
TGTGCCAGCCCCGTCAGGCACACCGATAGCTCCTATAATTCACCCCTCCACTTT | CASPVRHTDSSYNSPLHF | TRBV16 | . | . | TRBJ1-6
TGTGCCAGCACCGGACAGTCTGAAGCTTTCTTT | CASTGQSEAFF | TRBV2 | . | few | TRBJ1-1
TGTGCCAGCTCAAACGGGGGGCCTCAGCCCCAGCATTTT | CASSNGGPQPQHF | TRBV18 | . | . | TRBJ1-5